This TCR beta chain was captured in a study of Tregs in tolerant kidney transplant recipients. Study-level background: After B cell culture, CD4+CD8-CD25+CD127- and CD4+CD8-4-1BB+CD40L- cells were sorted. Whole-study findings and limits: Donor-specific Treg expansion exceeded global Treg expansion in tolerant patients, suggesting antigen drive.

The method was immunoSEQ multiplex PCR; TCRdb's version includes in-frame clones alone and lacks a portion of them. Found here are a few thousand clones, around 89% of them singletons; the top ten hold 3% to 4.5%. Turning to this clone: What it binds is not known.

Germline-derived CDR1 and CDR2 are SGHTS and YDEGEE. V lost 0 bases and J 2 bases, leaving 7 bases between the germline ends. This CDR3 has 14 residues. This sequence originates from a human patient who received a combined kidney and bone marrow transplant. The sequences come from Tregs from blood cultured with allogeneic cells, collected before the transplant. J is TRBJ2-3 and V is TRBV5-8, with D unresolved. CDR3 amino acids: CASSLGVYTDTQYF. The CDR3, as DNA: TGTGCCAGCAGCTTGGGGGTCTACACAGATACGCAGTATTTT.